This T cell receptor (beta chain) emerged from a study of blood T cell repertoires in COVID-19 (TCRdb year 2020). The study in broad terms: The collaborator samples originated in the United States, Italy and Spain and spanned the acute and convalescent phases of COVID-19. The material from the prospective study consisted of cDNA or gDNA derived from T cells, B-cell-depleted T cells, or PBMCs. The dataset comprised deeply sampled blood TCRbeta repertoires from subjects exposed to, actively infected with, or recovered from COVID-19. The repertoires were released in a freely available public database meant as a resource for research on the immune response to SARS-CoV-2. The samples were drawn from two sources: the first 160 participants of the ongoing ImmuneRACE study, and over 950 subjects contributed by 6 global collaborators. The sample metadata nearly always contained a de-identified subject ID, COVID-19 status, age in years and sex. HLA class I and class II types, where available, came from metadata supplied by the sample provider rather than from assay-based typing.

Based on the germline V gene, the CDR1 and CDR2 sequences are MDHEN and SYDVKM. V lost 6 bases and J lost 10 bases, and the count of bases not matched to a germline gene is 5. From the cysteine through the phenylalanine, the CDR3 covers 11 amino acids. Kept here is only the CDR3 DNA, which spans 33 bases and is read in frame from base 1. In the prospective study, participants were roughly 18 to 95 years old, resided in 25 or so geographic areas of the United States, and were enrolled through a virtual design. To assign participants to cohorts, the prospective study relied on clinical history that participants themselves reported in a screening survey and a study questionnaire. In the prospective study, mobile phlebotomists collected whole blood, serum and a nasopharyngeal or oropharyngeal swab from each participant. Participants in the prospective study had the option to provide additional blood draws and questionnaires over an approximately 2-month period. Blood samples from the prospective study were shipped frozen or at room temperature prior to DNA extraction.

Study-level results and caveats: The amount of clinical and demographic metadata varied by source and participant and was provided uncurated.

The immunoSEQ Assay, a bias-controlled multiplex PCR, was used to amplify TCRbeta CDR3 regions from genomic DNA. Per the authors' processing: Within the assay, amplification of reference gene primers was used to estimate how many nucleated cells each sample contained. Sequence reads were collapsed and filtered to measure the absolute abundance of every unique TCRbeta CDR3 rearrangement. For each sample, productive Simpson clonality was calculated as the square root of Simpson's diversity index across productive rearrangements. This is the immuneACCESS table as TCRdb keeps it, with only in-frame sequences that have V and J called. A part of the clones is gone; compared with another copy, unresolved V genes explain less than half, and the rest is unexplained. D and trimming come from the DNA, and the V and J calls and clone size come from that table. This sample lists fewer than 250,000 clones; roughly 77% were detected once. Of the sample, about a sixth falls within the top ten clones.

A note on this clone: Its antigen is unknown. No much larger clone is present one base from it, and per-base qualities are unavailable.

The rearranged chain carries TRBV28 and TRBJ1-2, and 7 bases in between align with TRBD1. Specimen: PBMCs or T cells enriched from blood (not recorded which). This TCR was sampled from a woman between 45 and 65 years old with acute COVID-19. The CDR3 here reads CASRSQGNYTF. The nucleotide sequence reads TGTGCCAGCAGATCACAGGGGAACTACACCTTC.